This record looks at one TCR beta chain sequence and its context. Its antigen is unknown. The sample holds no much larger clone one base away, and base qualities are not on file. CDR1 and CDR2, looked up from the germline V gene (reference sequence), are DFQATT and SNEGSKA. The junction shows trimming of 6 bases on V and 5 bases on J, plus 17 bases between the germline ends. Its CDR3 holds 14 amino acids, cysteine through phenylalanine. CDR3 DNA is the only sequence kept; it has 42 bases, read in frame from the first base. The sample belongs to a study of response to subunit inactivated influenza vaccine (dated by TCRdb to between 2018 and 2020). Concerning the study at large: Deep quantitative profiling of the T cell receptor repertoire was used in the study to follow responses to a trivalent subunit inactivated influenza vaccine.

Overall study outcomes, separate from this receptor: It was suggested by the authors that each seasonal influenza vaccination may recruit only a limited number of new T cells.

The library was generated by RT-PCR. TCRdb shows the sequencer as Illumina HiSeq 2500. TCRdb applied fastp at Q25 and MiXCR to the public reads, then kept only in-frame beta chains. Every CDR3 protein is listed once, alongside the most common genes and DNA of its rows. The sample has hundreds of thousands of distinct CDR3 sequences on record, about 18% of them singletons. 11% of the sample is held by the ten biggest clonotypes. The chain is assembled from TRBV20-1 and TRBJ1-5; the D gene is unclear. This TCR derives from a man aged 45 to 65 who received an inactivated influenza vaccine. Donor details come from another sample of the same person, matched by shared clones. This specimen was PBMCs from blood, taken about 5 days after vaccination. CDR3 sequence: CSADVGSSYQPQHF. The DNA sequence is TGCAGTGCCGATGTGGGCAGTTCGTATCAGCCCCAGCATTTT.